This TCR beta chain comes out of a study of a mutant IDH1 vaccine in newly diagnosed glioma. Study in general: Every participant had undergone radiotherapy, temozolomide, or both before, and most underwent both. The study, taken as a whole, reports: Of all patients, 85% to 95% showed vaccine-induced immune responses. Pseudoprogression appeared independent of alterations in top peripheral clonotypes.

Profiled with immunoSEQ multiplex PCR; TCRdb holds only in-frame clones, not every one. Among approximately 62,000 clones listed, approximately 80% were seen once. This clone is termed medium-sized. Its cognate antigen is unknown. This CDR3 comprises 11 residues. CDR1 and CDR2 from the germline V gene are DFQATT and SNEGSKA (reference sequence). V lost 6 bases and J lost 3, with 9 bases in between. Time point in this sample: week 35, safety follow-up. All doses held 300 ug of mutant IDH1 20-mer peptide, with topical imiquimod. Eight vaccinations were given in weeks 1, 3, 5, 7, 11, 15, 19 and 23. The receptor comes from a man aged 25-45 years with glioma. Sequenced here: PBMCs, sampled from a glioma patient whose treatment included an IDH1 peptide vaccine. The chain uses TRBV20-1 and TRBJ2-7, with D perhaps given as TRBD1 or TRBD2 (5 bases each). CDR3 in amino acids: CSARDDYEQYF. Written as DNA, the CDR3 is TGCAGTGCCCGGGACGACTACGAGCAGTACTTC.